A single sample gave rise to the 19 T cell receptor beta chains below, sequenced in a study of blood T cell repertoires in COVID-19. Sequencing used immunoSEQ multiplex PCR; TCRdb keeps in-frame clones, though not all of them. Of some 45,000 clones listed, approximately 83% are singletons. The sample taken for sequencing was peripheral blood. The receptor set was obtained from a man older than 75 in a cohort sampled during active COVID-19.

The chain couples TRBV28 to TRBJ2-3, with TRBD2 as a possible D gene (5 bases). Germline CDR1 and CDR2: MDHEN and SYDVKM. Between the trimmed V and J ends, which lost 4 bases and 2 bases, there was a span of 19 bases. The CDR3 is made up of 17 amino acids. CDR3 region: CASSSFGLGRITDTQYF. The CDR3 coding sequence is TGTGCCAGCAGTTCCTTCGGACTGGGGAGAATCACAGATACGCAGTATTTT. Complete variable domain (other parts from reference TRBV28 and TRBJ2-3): DVKVTQSSRYLVKRTGEKVFLECVQDMDHENMFWYRQDPGLGLRLIYFSYDVKMKEKGDIPEGYSVSREKKERFSLILESASTNQTSMYLCASSSFGLGRITDTQYFGPGTRLTVL.

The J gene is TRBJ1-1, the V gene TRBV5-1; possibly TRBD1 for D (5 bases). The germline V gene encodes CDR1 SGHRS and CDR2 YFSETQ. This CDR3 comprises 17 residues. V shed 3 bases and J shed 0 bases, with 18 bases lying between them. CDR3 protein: CASSSFRAGSMNTEAFF. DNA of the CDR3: TGCGCCAGCAGCTCTTTTAGGGCAGGGTCCATGAACACTGAAGCTTTCTTT.

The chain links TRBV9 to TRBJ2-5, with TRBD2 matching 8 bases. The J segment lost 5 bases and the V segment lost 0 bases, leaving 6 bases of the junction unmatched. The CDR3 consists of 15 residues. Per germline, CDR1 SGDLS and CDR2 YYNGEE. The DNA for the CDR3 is TGTGCCAGCAGCGTAGGTGGACTAGCCAGTGAGACCCAGTACTTC. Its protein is CASSVGGLASETQYF.

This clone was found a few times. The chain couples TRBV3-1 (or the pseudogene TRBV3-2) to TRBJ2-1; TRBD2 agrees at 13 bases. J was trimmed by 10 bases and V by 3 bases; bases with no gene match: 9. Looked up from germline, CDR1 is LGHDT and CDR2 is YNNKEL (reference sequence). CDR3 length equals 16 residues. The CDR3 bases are TGTGCCAGCAGCCAGGGACTAGCGGGGTACTATGGGGAGCAGTTCTTC. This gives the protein CASSQGLAGYYGEQFF.

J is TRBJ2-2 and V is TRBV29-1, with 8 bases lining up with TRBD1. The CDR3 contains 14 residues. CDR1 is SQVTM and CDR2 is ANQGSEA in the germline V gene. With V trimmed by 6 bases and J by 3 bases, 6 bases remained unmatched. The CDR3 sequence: CSVRPRGHTGELFF. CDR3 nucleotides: TGCAGCGTAAGGCCCAGGGGGCACACCGGGGAGCTGTTTTTT.

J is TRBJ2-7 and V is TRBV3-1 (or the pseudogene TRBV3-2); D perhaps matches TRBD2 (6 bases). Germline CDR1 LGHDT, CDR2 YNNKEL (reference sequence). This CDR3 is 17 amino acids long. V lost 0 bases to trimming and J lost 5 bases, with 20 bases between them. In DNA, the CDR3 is TGTGCCAGCAGCCAAGATTGGGGCTTTGGAGGGAACAACGAGCAGTACTTC. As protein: CASSQDWGFGGNNEQYF.

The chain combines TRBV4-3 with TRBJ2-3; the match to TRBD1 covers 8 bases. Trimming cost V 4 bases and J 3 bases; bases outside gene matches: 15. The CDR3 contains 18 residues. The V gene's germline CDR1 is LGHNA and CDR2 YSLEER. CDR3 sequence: CASSLLFGGTGMTDTQYF. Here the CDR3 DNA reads TGCGCCAGCAGCCTTCTCTTTGGCGGGACAGGTATGACAGATACGCAGTATTTT.

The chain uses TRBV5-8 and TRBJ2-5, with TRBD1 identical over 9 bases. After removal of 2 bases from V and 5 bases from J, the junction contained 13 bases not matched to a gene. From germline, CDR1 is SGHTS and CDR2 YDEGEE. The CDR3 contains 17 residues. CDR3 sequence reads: CASSLLKTGGQAETQYF. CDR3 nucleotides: TGTGCCAGCAGCTTACTTAAGACAGGGGGTCAAGCGGAGACCCAGTACTTC.

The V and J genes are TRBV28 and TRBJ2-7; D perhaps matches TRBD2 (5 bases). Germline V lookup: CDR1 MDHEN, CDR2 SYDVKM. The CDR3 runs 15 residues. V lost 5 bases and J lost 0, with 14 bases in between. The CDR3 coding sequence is TGTGCCAGCAGTCTCCCGGGAACAAGCTCCTACGAGCAGTACTTC. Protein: CASSLPGTSSYEQYF.

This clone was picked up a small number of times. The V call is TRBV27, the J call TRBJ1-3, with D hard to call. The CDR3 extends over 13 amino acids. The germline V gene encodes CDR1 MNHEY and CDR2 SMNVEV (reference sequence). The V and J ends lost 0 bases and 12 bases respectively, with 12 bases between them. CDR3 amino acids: CASSLSPRGHIYF. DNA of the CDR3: TGTGCCAGCAGTTTATCCCCGCGGGGTCACATATATTTT.

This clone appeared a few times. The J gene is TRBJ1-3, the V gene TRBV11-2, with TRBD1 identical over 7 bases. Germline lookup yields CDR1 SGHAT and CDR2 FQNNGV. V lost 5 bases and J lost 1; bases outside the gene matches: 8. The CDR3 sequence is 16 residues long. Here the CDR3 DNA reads TGTGCCAGCAGCCCCCTGACAGGGCGGTCTGGAAACACCATATATTTT. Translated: CASSPLTGRSGNTIYF.

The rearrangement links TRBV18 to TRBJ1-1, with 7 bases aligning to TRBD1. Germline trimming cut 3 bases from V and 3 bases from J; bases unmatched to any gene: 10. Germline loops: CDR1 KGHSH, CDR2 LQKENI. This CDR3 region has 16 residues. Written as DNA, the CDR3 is TGTGCCAGCTCACCTTCAACGACAGGGTGGGACACTGAAGCTTTCTTT. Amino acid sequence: CASSPSTTGWDTEAFF.

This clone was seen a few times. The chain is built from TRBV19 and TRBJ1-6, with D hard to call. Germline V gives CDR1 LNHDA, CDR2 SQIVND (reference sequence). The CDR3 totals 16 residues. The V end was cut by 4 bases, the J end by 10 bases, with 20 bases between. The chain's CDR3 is CASSTHTYGVRSPLHF. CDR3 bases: TGTGCCAGTAGTACCCACACCTACGGGGTAAGATCACCCCTCCACTTT.

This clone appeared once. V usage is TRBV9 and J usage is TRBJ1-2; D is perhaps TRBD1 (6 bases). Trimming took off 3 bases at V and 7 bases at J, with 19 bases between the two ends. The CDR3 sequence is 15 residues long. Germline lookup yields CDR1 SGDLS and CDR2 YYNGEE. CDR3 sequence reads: CASSAGRGATFGYTF. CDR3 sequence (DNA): TGTGCCAGCAGCGCAGGGCGGGGGGCGACCTTTGGCTACACCTTC.

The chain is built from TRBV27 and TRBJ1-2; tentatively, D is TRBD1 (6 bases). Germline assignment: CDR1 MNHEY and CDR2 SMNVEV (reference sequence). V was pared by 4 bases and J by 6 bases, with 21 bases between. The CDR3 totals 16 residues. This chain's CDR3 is CASSSARGLEGDGYTF. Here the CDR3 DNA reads TGTGCCAGCAGTTCAGCCAGGGGCCTAGAAGGGGATGGCTACACCTTC.

In DNA, the CDR3 is TGTGCCAGCAGCCAAGAATGGGAGGGTCGCCCCGAAGCTTTCTTT. Translating it yields CASSQEWEGRPEAFF. The chain is built from TRBV3-1 (or the pseudogene TRBV3-2) and TRBJ1-1; D gene ambiguous. V lost 0 bases and J lost 8, with 16 bases in between. CDR3 length equals 15 residues. Germline V gene sequence: CDR1 LGHDT, CDR2 YNNKEL (reference sequence).

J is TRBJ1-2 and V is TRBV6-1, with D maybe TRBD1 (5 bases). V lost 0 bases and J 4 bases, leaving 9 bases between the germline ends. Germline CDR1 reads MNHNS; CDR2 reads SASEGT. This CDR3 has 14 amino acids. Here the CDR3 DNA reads TGTGCCAGCAGTGAAGCCGGGGGGTCCTATGGCTACACCTTC. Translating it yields CASSEAGGSYGYTF.

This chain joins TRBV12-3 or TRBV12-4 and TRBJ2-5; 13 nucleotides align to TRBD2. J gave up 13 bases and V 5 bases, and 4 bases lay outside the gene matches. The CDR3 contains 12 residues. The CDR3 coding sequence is TGTGCCAGCAGTCCGGGACTAGCGGGGCCGTACTTC. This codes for CASSPGLAGPYF.

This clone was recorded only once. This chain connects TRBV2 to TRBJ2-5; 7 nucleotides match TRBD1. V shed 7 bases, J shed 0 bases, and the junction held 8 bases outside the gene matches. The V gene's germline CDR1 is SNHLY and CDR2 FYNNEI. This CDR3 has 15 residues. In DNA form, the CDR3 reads TGTGCCAGCATTCGACAGGGTAGGGACCAAGAGACCCAGTACTTC. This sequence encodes CASIRQGRDQETQYF.